The entry that follows covers one T cell receptor (beta chain) sequence. The same CDR3 arises from other DNA sequences in this sample as well. The data are from a study of shared clonotypes between healthy human individuals. Looking at the study overall: The study used three CD4 naive, three CD4 memory, two CD8 naive and one CD8 memory plate per donor.

Trimming took off 0 bases at V and 5 bases at J, with 10 bases between the two ends. The germline V gene has CDR1 ENHRY and CDR2 SYGVKD. The CDR3 loop spans 14 amino acids. In the sorted-subset replicate PCRs, roughly 210 ng DNA, around 32,000 T cell genomes, was used. Per the authors' pipeline: ImmunoSEQ only sent back junction sequences with no quality scores, so filtering was done differently. TCRdb's table, derived via immunoSEQ multiplex PCR, lists solely in-frame clones and lacks some. The V and J calls and the clone size are those of that table, but D and trimming were determined from the DNA. Among millions of clones listed, about 95% were seen once. Naive CD8 cells lacked CD45RO and underwent positive selection for CCR7, leaving out terminally differentiated effector memory CD45RA+ cells. Donors comprised only Caucasian adults living in Nashville, Tennessee.

What was sequenced was naive CD8+ T cells sorted from blood. The clonotype was recovered from a man between 18 and 35 years old in good health. This rearrangement joins TRBV10-3 to TRBJ1-1; D is possibly TRBD1 (6 bases). CDR3 DNA: TGTGCCATCAGTGAGTCGAAAGGGGGTACTGAAGCTTTCTTT. Amino acid sequence: CAISESKGGTEAFF.